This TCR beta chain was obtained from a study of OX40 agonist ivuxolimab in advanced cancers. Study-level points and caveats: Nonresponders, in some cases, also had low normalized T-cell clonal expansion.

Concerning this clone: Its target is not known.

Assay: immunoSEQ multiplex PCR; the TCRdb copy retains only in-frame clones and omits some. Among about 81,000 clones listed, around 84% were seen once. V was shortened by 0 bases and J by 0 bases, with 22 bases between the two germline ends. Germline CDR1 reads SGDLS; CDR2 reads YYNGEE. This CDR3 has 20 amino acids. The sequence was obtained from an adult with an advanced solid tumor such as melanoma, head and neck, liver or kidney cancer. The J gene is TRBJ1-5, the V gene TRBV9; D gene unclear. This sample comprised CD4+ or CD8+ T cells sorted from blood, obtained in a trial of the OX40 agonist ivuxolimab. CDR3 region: CASSVAMEQRNSYSNQPQHF. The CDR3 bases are TGTGCCAGCAGCGTAGCTATGGAACAAAGGAACTCATATAGCAATCAGCCCCAGCATTTT.